Sequencing of this T cell receptor beta chain was carried out in a study of blood T cell repertoires in COVID-19. About the research overall: Sources were T cells, B-cell-depleted T cells, or PBMCs; the material itself was cDNA or gDNA.

This CDR3 contains 15 residues. Germline V lookup: CDR1 SNHLY, CDR2 FYNNEI. V lost 4 bases, J lost 6 bases, and 8 bases stayed unmatched. Per the study methods: From reference gene primer amplification, estimates of nucleated cell counts were derived. Only in-frame clones appear in the TCRdb table, and some are missing; sequencing was by immunoSEQ multiplex PCR. The V and J calls and clone size come from that table; D and trimming were worked out from the DNA. Of about 250,000 clones in the sample, about four fifths are singletons; the top ten hold 4.5% to 6.5%. The J gene is TRBJ1-4, the V gene TRBV2; 7 bases line up with TRBD1. This TCR was sampled from a man at least 80 years old with acute or convalescent COVID-19. The sequenced sample was peripheral blood. CDR3: CASSVQGLGYEKLFF. The CDR3 region has the DNA TGTGCCAGCAGTGTACAGGGGTTGGGATATGAAAAACTGTTTTTT.